Listed below are T cell receptor beta chains from one sample, sequenced in a study of T cell changes during pregnancy in multiple sclerosis. Method: immunoSEQ multiplex PCR; TCRdb's copy keeps in-frame clones and lacks some. The repertoire holds tens of thousands of clones, with 90% as singletons. The specimen was peripheral blood, collected in the third trimester of pregnancy. The receptor source for this set is a female donor in good health, enrolled as a control in a pregnancy study. Each CDR3 is given with its conserved first and last residue. The D gene is left open where the match is weak. Rows may omit the clone size; those that give it use once, few, many or a size class.

d_call	cdr3_length	v_call	clone_size	j_call	cdr3_aa	cdr3_nt
TRBD1	14	TRBV7-2	NA	TRBJ1-3	CASSLTGGGNTIYF	TGTGCCAGCAGCTTGACAGGGGGCGGAAACACCATATATTTT
TRBD1	18	TRBV19	NA	TRBJ1-5	CASSRLGQGVDSNQPQHF	TGTGCCAGTAGTAGGCTGGGACAGGGGGTTGATAGCAATCAGCCCCAGCATTTT
TRBD1	15	TRBV27	NA	TRBJ2-3	CASRVQDRVTDTQYF	TGTGCCAGCAGGGTGCAGGACAGGGTCACAGATACGCAGTATTTT
TRBD2	14	TRBV14	NA	TRBJ2-3	CASSQSGATDTQYF	TGTGCCAGCAGCCAGAGCGGGGCCACAGATACGCAGTATTTT
NA	13	TRBV6-1	NA	TRBJ1-2	CASSEARGYGYTF	TGTGCCAGCAGTGAAGCTCGCGGATATGGCTACACCTTC
NA	13	TRBV11-2	NA	TRBJ1-2	CASSDNRVRGYTF	TGTGCCAGCAGCGACAACAGGGTGCGTGGCTACACCTTC
NA	14	TRBV5-5	NA	TRBJ1-5	CASSLGAGGQPQHF	TGTGCCAGCAGCTTGGGAGCCGGGGGGCAGCCCCAGCATTTT
TRBD1	14	TRBV7-2	NA	TRBJ2-7	CASSQDRITYEQYF	TGTGCCAGCAGCCAGGACAGGATAACCTACGAGCAGTACTTC
TRBD1	14	TRBV18	once	TRBJ2-7	CASSLETGGYEQYF	TGTGCCAGCTCACTGGAAACAGGGGGGTACGAGCAGTACTTC
NA	15	TRBV6-1	few	TRBJ2-2	CASNPEGGSTGELFF	TGTGCCAGCAACCCAGAAGGGGGATCCACCGGGGAGCTGTTTTTT
TRBD2	14	TRBV6-1	few	TRBJ2-1	CASGGLAGAAEQFF	TGTGCCAGCGGGGGACTAGCGGGAGCAGCTGAGCAGTTCTTC
TRBD2	12	TRBV4-2	NA	TRBJ2-7	CASSLTSGSVYF	TGTGCCAGCAGCTTAACTAGCGGGAGTGTGTACTTC
NA	16	TRBV5-1	NA	TRBJ2-3	CASSLDVGRSPGTQYF	TGCGCCAGCAGCTTGGACGTGGGCCGTTCGCCAGGGACGCAGTATTTT
TRBD2	15	TRBV6-5	NA	TRBJ2-3	CASKPGRASTDTQYF	TGTGCCAGCAAACCCGGGAGGGCCTCGACAGATACGCAGTATTTT
NA	15	TRBV2	NA	TRBJ1-3	CASSLNTGTGNTIYF	TGTGCCAGCAGTTTGAACACCGGGACTGGAAACACCATATATTTT
TRBD2	18	TRBV5-1	NA	TRBJ2-3	CASRRLAGGPGGTDTQYF	TGCGCCAGCAGACGACTAGCGGGAGGTCCCGGCGGCACAGATACGCAGTATTTT
NA	15	TRBV5-5	once	TRBJ2-5	CASSPEARSGETQYF	TGTGCCAGCAGCCCCGAGGCAAGATCGGGAGAGACCCAGTACTTC
TRBD1	13	TRBV19	NA	TRBJ1-5	CASTQTGNQPQHF	TGTGCCAGTACTCAGACAGGGAATCAGCCCCAGCATTTT
NA	13	TRBV4-1	NA	TRBJ2-7	CASSQSFSYEQYF	TGCGCCAGCAGCCAAAGCTTCTCCTACGAGCAGTACTTC
NA	14	TRBV9	once	TRBJ1-1	CASTQGGDGAEAFF	TGTGCCAGCACCCAAGGGGGGGATGGGGCTGAAGCTTTCTTT
NA	14	TRBV19	NA	TRBJ1-1	CASSIDSLNTEAFF	TGTGCCAGTAGTATCGACAGCTTGAACACTGAAGCTTTCTTT
TRBD2	16	TRBV7-9	once	TRBJ2-7	CASSFPGLALSYEQYF	TGTGCCAGCAGCTTCCCAGGACTAGCTCTTTCCTACGAGCAGTACTTC
TRBD1	15	TRBV4-3	NA	TRBJ1-4	CASSQGTGGNEKLFF	TGCGCCAGCAGCCAAGGGACAGGGGGAAATGAAAAACTGTTTTTT
NA	14	TRBV19	NA	TRBJ1-5	CASSADRGNQPQHF	TGTGCCAGTAGTGCCGACAGAGGCAATCAGCCCCAGCATTTT
TRBD2	14	TRBV2	once	TRBJ2-1	CASSQASGSDEQFF	TGTGCCAGCAGTCAGGCTAGCGGGAGCGATGAGCAGTTCTTC
NA	15	TRBV27	NA	TRBJ2-4	CASSKQDVAKNIQYF	TGTGCCAGCAGTAAACAGGATGTAGCCAAAAACATTCAGTACTTC
NA	15	TRBV12-5	NA	TRBJ2-5	CASGLVLGAQETQYF	TGTGCTAGTGGTTTGGTACTGGGGGCTCAAGAGACCCAGTACTTC
NA	15	TRBV7-2	NA	TRBJ2-3	CASSPDSTSTDTQYF	TGTGCCAGCAGCCCTGACTCTACTAGCACAGATACGCAGTATTTT
TRBD1	15	TRBV15	NA	TRBJ1-2	CATSRESRGRLGYTF	TGTGCCACCAGCAGAGAATCCAGGGGGCGCCTCGGCTACACCTTC
NA	15	TRBV11-3	NA	TRBJ2-3	CASSLVDGGLVVVYF	TGTGCCAGCAGTTTGGTCGACGGCGGTTTAGTCGTAGTGTATTTT
NA	17	TRBV10-2	NA	TRBJ1-1	CASSEHTSRDRYTEAFF	TGCGCCAGCAGTGAGCACACGTCGAGGGATAGGTACACTGAAGCTTTCTTT
TRBD1	18	TRBV4-3	NA	TRBJ2-1	CASSQEGTGGISYNEQFF	TGCGCCAGCAGCCAAGAAGGAACAGGGGGCATCTCCTACAATGAGCAGTTCTTC
TRBD1	17	TRBV11-1	NA	TRBJ2-1	CASSPCLTGDLGNEQFF	TGTGCCAGCAGCCCTTGCCTGACAGGGGACCTGGGCAATGAGCAGTTCTTC
TRBD2	14	TRBV10-3	NA	TRBJ2-1	CATSIGLAGWEQFF	TGTGCCACATCAATTGGACTAGCGGGGTGGGAGCAGTTCTTC
TRBD1	15	TRBV10-3	NA	TRBJ1-5	CAISEATGINQPQHF	TGTGCCATCAGTGAGGCGACAGGGATCAATCAGCCCCAGCATTTT
TRBD1	15	TRBV19	NA	TRBJ2-1	CASSIDRGANNEQFF	TGTGCCAGTAGTATCGACAGGGGGGCTAACAATGAGCAGTTCTTC
TRBD1	12	TRBV27	NA	TRBJ1-1	CASSLTGGRAFF	TGTGCCAGCAGTTTAACAGGGGGGAGAGCTTTCTTT
TRBD2	15	TRBV27	few	TRBJ2-2	CASSLAGGNTGELFF	TGTGCCAGCAGTTTAGCGGGGGGGAACACCGGGGAGCTGTTTTTT
TRBD1	15	TRBV5-4	NA	TRBJ1-1	CASIYRDSMNTEAFF	TGTGCCAGCATCTATCGGGACAGTATGAACACTGAAGCTTTCTTT
TRBD2	18	TRBV7-2	NA	TRBJ2-5	CASSLGGGGAGVVETQYF	TGTGCCAGCAGCTTAGGGGGGGGAGGGGCGGGAGTAGTGGAGACCCAGTACTTC
TRBD2	15	TRBV11-2	NA	TRBJ2-7	CASSITSGRGYEQYF	TGTGCCAGCAGCATTACTAGCGGGAGGGGGTACGAGCAGTACTTC
NA	14	TRBV15	NA	TRBJ1-2	CATSRDSSNYGYTF	TGTGCCACCAGCAGGGACTCTTCTAACTATGGCTACACCTTC
TRBD1	13	TRBV5-4	NA	TRBJ1-2	CASSQDRVGGYTF	TGTGCCAGCAGCCAGGACAGGGTGGGGGGCTACACCTTC
NA	12	TRBV29-1	NA	TRBJ1-1	CSVEGRNAEAFF	TGCAGCGTCGAGGGGAGGAACGCTGAAGCTTTCTTT
TRBD1	14	TRBV6-5	NA	TRBJ1-2	CASRSTGTEYGYTF	TGTGCCAGCAGGTCTACCGGGACAGAATATGGCTACACCTTC
TRBD2	15	TRBV15	NA	TRBJ2-3	CATSFLAGTTDTQYF	TGTGCCACCAGCTTCCTAGCGGGGACCACAGATACGCAGTATTTT
NA	16	TRBV7-2	few	TRBJ1-1	CASSLASGVVNTEAFF	TGTGCCAGCAGCTTAGCGTCGGGGGTTGTGAACACTGAAGCTTTCTTT
NA	14	TRBV6-5	NA	TRBJ1-1	CASSYTGRDTEAFF	TGTGCCAGCAGTTACACAGGGAGGGACACTGAAGCTTTCTTT
NA	16	TRBV27	once	TRBJ2-4	CASSQLIGGGKNIQYF	TGTGCCAGCAGCCAATTGATCGGGGGAGGCAAAAACATTCAGTACTTC
NA	15	TRBV5-5	NA	TRBJ1-1	CASSLVQGRYTEAFF	TGTGCCAGCAGCTTGGTGCAGGGCCGATACACTGAAGCTTTCTTT
TRBD2	15	TRBV4-1	NA	TRBJ2-7	CASSQLAGAVHEQYF	TGCGCCAGCAGCCAACTGGCGGGAGCGGTCCACGAGCAGTACTTC
NA	13	TRBV9	NA	TRBJ1-1	CASSVWGDTEAFF	TGTGCCAGCAGCGTATGGGGGGACACTGAAGCTTTCTTT